Listed here are 5 T cell receptor beta chains from one sample, sequenced in a study of cytotoxic CD8 clonotypes in ibrutinib-treated CLL. The assay was immunoSEQ multiplex PCR, and TCRdb's table has in-frame clones only and misses some. The repertoire includes approximately 50,000 clones, 69% of them detected once, and roughly 13% sits in the top ten. This material consisted of PBMCs, taken after 12 months of ibrutinib treatment. Source of these receptors: a human donor with chronic lymphocytic leukemia.

The chain carries TRBV7-2 and TRBJ1-3; no clear D gene. The germline V gene has CDR1 SGHTA and CDR2 FQGNSA. V gave up 2 bases and J gave up 4 bases, with 18 bases separating them. This CDR3 is 17 amino acids long. The DNA for the CDR3 is TGTGCCAGCAGCTTATGGACTCAAGGGCGGTGGGGAAACACCATATATTTT. It is translated as CASSLWTQGRWGNTIYF.

This clone was seen only a few times. The chain has TRBV7-2 and TRBJ2-7; 10 nucleotides agree with TRBD2. Germline assignment: CDR1 SGHTA and CDR2 FQGNSA. The V segment lost 4 bases and the J segment 2 bases; nucleotides outside the gene matches: 2. The CDR3 length is 14 residues. CDR3 amino acids: CASSSTSGAYEQYF. For the CDR3, the DNA is TGTGCCAGCAGCTCTACTAGCGGGGCCTACGAGCAGTACTTC.

This clone appeared a few times. The chain recombines TRBV19 with TRBJ1-6; no definite D call. The V end lost 3 bases, the J end lost 8 bases, and 8 bases lay between the germline ends. Germline lookup yields CDR1 LNHDA and CDR2 SQIVND (reference sequence). This CDR3 has 13 residues. As DNA, the CDR3 is TGTGCCAGTAGTATCTTAGGAGATTCACCCCTCCACTTT. Translation gives CASSILGDSPLHF.

This clone was recorded a few times. J is TRBJ1-1 and V is TRBV14; D remains unclear. The CDR3 runs to 13 residues. Germline CDR1 is SGHDN and CDR2 is FVKESK. The V and J ends lost 3 bases and 1 base respectively, with 6 bases between them. CDR3 loop: CASSQYQNTEAFF. The CDR3 DNA reads TGTGCCAGCAGCCAGTATCAGAACACTGAAGCTTTCTTT.

The chain uses TRBV2 and TRBJ2-5; 11 bases agree with TRBD1. The CDR3 sequence is 16 residues long. V shed 7 bases and J 4 bases; nucleotides not matched to a gene: 11. CDR1 is SNHLY, CDR2 FYNNEI, per germline. The CDR3: CASNGDEDRGLETQYF. The DNA of the CDR3 is TGTGCCAGCAACGGAGATGAGGACAGGGGGCTAGAGACCCAGTACTTC.